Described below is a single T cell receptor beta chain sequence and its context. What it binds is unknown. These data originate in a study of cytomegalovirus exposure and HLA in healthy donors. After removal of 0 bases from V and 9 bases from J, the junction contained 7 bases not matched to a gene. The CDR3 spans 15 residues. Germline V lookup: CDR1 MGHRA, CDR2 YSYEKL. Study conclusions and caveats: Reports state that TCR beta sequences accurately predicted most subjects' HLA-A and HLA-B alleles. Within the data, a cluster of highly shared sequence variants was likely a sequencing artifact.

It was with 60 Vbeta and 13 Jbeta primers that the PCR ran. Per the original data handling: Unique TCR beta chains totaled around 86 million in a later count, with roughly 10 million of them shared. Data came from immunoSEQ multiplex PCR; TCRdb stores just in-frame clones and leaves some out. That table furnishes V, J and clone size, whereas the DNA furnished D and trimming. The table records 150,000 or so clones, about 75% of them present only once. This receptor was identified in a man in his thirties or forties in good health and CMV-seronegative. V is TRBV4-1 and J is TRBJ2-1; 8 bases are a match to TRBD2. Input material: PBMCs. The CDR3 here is CASSQEAGVGFEQFF. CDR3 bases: TGCGCCAGCAGCCAAGAAGCGGGGGTGGGGTTTGAGCAGTTCTTC.